A selection of T cell receptor beta chains follows, all from one sample in a study of cytomegalovirus exposure and HLA in healthy donors. The table came from immunoSEQ multiplex PCR; TCRdb's copy has only in-frame clones and leaves some out. The table shows around 170,000 clones, with about 78% occurring only once. Input material: PBMCs. The receptors here all came from a man between 60 and 70 years old in good health and CMV-seronegative. Each CDR3 is given with its conserved first and last residue. The D gene is left open where the match is weak. Not every row has a clone size; where given, it reads once, few, many or a size class.

d_call: TRBD1
v_call: TRBV11-3
clone_size: .
j_call: TRBJ2-6
cdr3_length: 16
cdr3_nt: TGTGCCAGCAGCTTATCAACAGGGGCTGGGGCCAACGTCCTGACTTTC
cdr3_aa: CASSLSTGAGANVLTF

d_call: TRBD2
v_call: TRBV11-2
clone_size: .
j_call: TRBJ2-2
cdr3_length: 18
cdr3_nt: TGTGCCAGCAGCTTAGTAAGACTAGCGGGGGGGTACACCGGGGAGCTGTTTTTT
cdr3_aa: CASSLVRLAGGYTGELFF

d_call: .
v_call: TRBV6-5
clone_size: .
j_call: TRBJ1-5
cdr3_length: 13
cdr3_nt: TGTGCCAGCGCCCGGGGGGGAGGGCAGCCCCAGCATTTT
cdr3_aa: CASARGGGQPQHF

d_call: .
v_call: TRBV5-6
clone_size: .
j_call: TRBJ2-3
cdr3_length: 14
cdr3_nt: TGTGCCAGCAGCTTTGGGGGCCAGGTAAATACGCAGTATTTT
cdr3_aa: CASSFGGQVNTQYF

d_call: .
v_call: TRBV6-1
clone_size: .
j_call: TRBJ1-5
cdr3_length: 13
cdr3_nt: TGTGCCAGCGGAGGCAGTTACAATCAGCCCCAGCATTTT
cdr3_aa: CASGGSYNQPQHF

d_call: TRBD1
v_call: TRBV4-1
clone_size: .
j_call: TRBJ1-3
cdr3_length: 16
cdr3_nt: TGCGCCAGCACACAGGGGGCTTACGACTCTGGAAACACCATATATTTT
cdr3_aa: CASTQGAYDSGNTIYF

d_call: .
v_call: TRBV6-5
clone_size: .
j_call: TRBJ1-1
cdr3_length: 11
cdr3_nt: TGTGCCAGCGGGCGGGACGATGAAGCTTTCTTT
cdr3_aa: CASGRDDEAFF

d_call: TRBD1
v_call: TRBV7-6
clone_size: few
j_call: TRBJ2-3
cdr3_length: 19
cdr3_nt: TGTGCCAGCAGCTTAACGGGACAGGGACGCCGAGACGGCACAGATACGCAGTATTTT
cdr3_aa: CASSLTGQGRRDGTDTQYF

d_call: TRBD2
v_call: TRBV5-6
clone_size: .
j_call: TRBJ2-7
cdr3_length: 15
cdr3_nt: TGTGCCAGCAGTTTTCTAGCGGGAGGCTCCGACGAGCAGTACTTC
cdr3_aa: CASSFLAGGSDEQYF

d_call: .
v_call: TRBV4-3
clone_size: .
j_call: TRBJ2-2
cdr3_length: 13
cdr3_nt: TGCGCCAGCAGCCGGATGAGGGCCGGGGAGCTGTTTTTT
cdr3_aa: CASSRMRAGELFF

d_call: TRBD1
v_call: TRBV6-1
clone_size: few
j_call: TRBJ1-4
cdr3_length: 20
cdr3_nt: TGTGCCAGCAGTGCCTGGGTGGGGACAGGGGGCAGTCCCCCGAATGAAAAACTGTTTTTT
cdr3_aa: CASSAWVGTGGSPPNEKLFF

d_call: .
v_call: TRBV10-3
clone_size: .
j_call: TRBJ1-1
cdr3_length: 13
cdr3_nt: TGTGCCGCGGACAGCCAGATGAACACTGAAGCTTTCTTT
cdr3_aa: CAADSQMNTEAFF

d_call: TRBD2
v_call: TRBV7-3
clone_size: .
j_call: TRBJ2-1
cdr3_length: 15
cdr3_nt: TGTGCCAGCAGCTTGGCTAGCGGGAGATACAATGAGCAGTTCTTC
cdr3_aa: CASSLASGRYNEQFF

d_call: TRBD2
v_call: TRBV5-1
clone_size: .
j_call: TRBJ2-1
cdr3_length: 15
cdr3_nt: TGCGCCAGCACCCCACTAGCGGGGGTCCACAATGAGCAGTTCTTC
cdr3_aa: CASTPLAGVHNEQFF

d_call: TRBD1
v_call: TRBV19
clone_size: .
j_call: TRBJ1-5
cdr3_length: 14
cdr3_nt: TGTGCCAGTAGGACAGGGGGCAGCAATCAGCCCCAGCATTTT
cdr3_aa: CASRTGGSNQPQHF